These T cell receptor beta chains were read from a single sample in a study of blood T cells in healthy people across ages. MiXCR, applied by TCRdb to the 5' RACE reads, yields one record per CDR3 protein. The sample has 1.5 million to 2 million distinct CDR3 sequences; 40% to 55% are singletons. The sample taken for sequencing was blood. The source of these receptors is a woman aged 40 to 55 in good health. CDR3s include the opening cysteine and the closing phenylalanine or tryptophan. D genes are given only for firm matches. A clone size is listed for some rows: how often the clone was seen (once, few, many), or a class if it is expanded.

d_call,clone_size,v_call,j_call,cdr3_nt,cdr3_aa
TRBD2,NA,TRBV4-3,TRBJ2-5,TGCGCCAGCAGCCCACGGGGGGGGCCCTACAATGAGCAGTACTTC,CASSPRGGPYNEQYF
NA,NA,TRBV6-2/TRBV6-3,TRBJ2-7,TGTGCCAGCACACGCCCCAGGGGAGCCTACGAGCAGTACTTC,CASTRPRGAYEQYF
NA,NA,TRBV4-3,TRBJ1-4,TGCGCCAGCAGCCGGGGCCGGGGAGCGGGCGAAAAACTGTTTTTT,CASSRGRGAGEKLFF
TRBD1,NA,TRBV12-3/TRBV12-4,TRBJ2-2,TGTGCCAGCAGTCCGGAACAGGGGGCTAAGCACGGGGAGCTGTTTTTT,CASSPEQGAKHGELFF
NA,NA,TRBV7-8,TRBJ2-3,TGTGCCAGCAGCTACCCCTACGGGCGGGGTAGCACAGATACGCAGTATTTT,CASSYPYGRGSTDTQYF
NA,NA,TRBV4-3,TRBJ1-5,TGCGCCAGCAGCCTCATTGGTGATCAGCCCCAGCATTTT,CASSLIGDQPQHF
NA,NA,TRBV6-6,TRBJ1-1,TGTGCCAGCAGCAAAGAGGGCGGGAGGAACACTGAAGCTTTCTTT,CASSKEGGRNTEAFF
TRBD1,few,TRBV27,TRBJ2-7,TGTGCCAGCAGTAGGACAGGGTCTATCACCTACGAGCAGTACTTC,CASSRTGSITYEQYF
NA,NA,TRBV20-1,TRBJ2-5,TGCAGTGCTTTGACAAATCAAGAGACCCAGTACTTC,CSALTNQETQYF
NA,few,TRBV12-3/TRBV12-4,TRBJ2-5,TGTGCCAGCAGTTTAGCCCTCGCGAAAGAGACCCAGTACTTC,CASSLALAKETQYF
NA,NA,TRBV9,TRBJ2-5,TGTGCCAGCAGCGAGAGGACAGTCCCGCCAGAGACCCAGTACTTC,CASSERTVPPETQYF
TRBD1,many,TRBV4-3,TRBJ2-3,TGCGCCAGCAGCCAACGGACAGGGGGCACAGATACGCAGTATTTT,CASSQRTGGTDTQYF
TRBD2,NA,TRBV7-9,TRBJ2-1,TGTGCCAGCAGCTATCTAGTCGGGGGGAATGAGCAGTTCTTC,CASSYLVGGNEQFF
TRBD2,NA,TRBV20-1,TRBJ2-4,TGCAGTGCAGAGGGGACTAGCTCCAAAAACATTCAGTACTTC,CSAEGTSSKNIQYF
TRBD2,few,TRBV27,TRBJ2-7,TGTGCCAGCAGTTTTAGGCTAGCGGGGGACTACGAGCAGTACTTC,CASSFRLAGDYEQYF
TRBD1,NA,TRBV20-1,TRBJ1-5,TGCAGTGCTAACCGGGACAGGGAAGGTCAGCCCCAGCATTTT,CSANRDREGQPQHF
TRBD1,once,TRBV30,TRBJ2-2,TGTGCCTGGAGTCGGGACAGGGTGGTCACCGGGGAGCTGTTTTTT,CAWSRDRVVTGELFF
NA,NA,TRBV4-3,TRBJ2-1,TGCGCCAGCAGCCAAGGGGGACTGTCCAATGAGCAGTTCTTC,CASSQGGLSNEQFF
TRBD1,NA,TRBV6-5,TRBJ1-2,TGTGCCAGCAGTGCGAGGGACAGGGTTTGGTATGGCTACACCTTC,CASSARDRVWYGYTF
TRBD1,NA,TRBV6-5,TRBJ2-7,TGTGCCAGCAGTCCTACCGGGACAGGGCCTTACGAGCAGTACTTC,CASSPTGTGPYEQYF
NA,NA,TRBV20-1,TRBJ2-1,TGCTCCCCACGCGTCGGTGAGCAGTTCTTC,CSPRVGEQFF
NA,NA,TRBV7-2,TRBJ1-2,TGTGCCAGCAGCTTAAGGGACCATGGGGACTATGGCTACACCTTC,CASSLRDHGDYGYTF
NA,NA,TRBV28,TRBJ2-3,TGTGCCAGCCGGTCCACAGGGAAAGATACGCAGTATTTT,CASRSTGKDTQYF
NA,NA,TRBV9,TRBJ1-2,TGTGCCAGCAGCGTATTCGGGGGCTCAAACTATGGCTACACCTTC,CASSVFGGSNYGYTF
TRBD2,NA,TRBV7-9,TRBJ2-1,TGTGCCAGCAGCTCGCCCCTGGCGGGGGGGTACAATGAGCAGTTCTTC,CASSSPLAGGYNEQFF
NA,few,TRBV28,TRBJ2-5,TGTGCCAGCAGTCTACGGGACACCCAGCAAGAGACCCAGTACTTC,CASSLRDTQQETQYF
NA,few,TRBV3-1,TRBJ2-1,TGTGCCAGCAGCCAAGAAAGACAGTCCTACAATGAGCAGTTCTTC,CASSQERQSYNEQFF
TRBD2,few,TRBV25-1,TRBJ2-5,TGTGCCAGCACTGGGCGGGGGAGAGGGGAGACCCAGTACTTC,CASTGRGRGETQYF
NA,NA,TRBV7-9,TRBJ2-1,TGTGCCAGCAGCTTAGATAGGCAGGGCTCTAGCCGGAGGCAGTTCTTC,CASSLDRQGSSRRQFF